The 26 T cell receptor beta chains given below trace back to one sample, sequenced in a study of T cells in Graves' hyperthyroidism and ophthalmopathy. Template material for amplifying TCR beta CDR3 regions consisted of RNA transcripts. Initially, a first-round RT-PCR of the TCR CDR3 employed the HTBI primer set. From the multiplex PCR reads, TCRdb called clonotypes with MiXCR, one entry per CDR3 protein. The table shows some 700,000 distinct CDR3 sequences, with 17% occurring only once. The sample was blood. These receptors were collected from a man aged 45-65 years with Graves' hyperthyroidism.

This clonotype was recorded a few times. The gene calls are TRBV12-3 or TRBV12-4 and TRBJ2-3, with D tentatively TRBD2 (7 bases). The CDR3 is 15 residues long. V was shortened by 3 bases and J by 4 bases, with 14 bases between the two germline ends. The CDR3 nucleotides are TGTGCCAGCAGTTTTAGAGGGGGAGGGTCAGATACGCAGTATTTT. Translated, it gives CASSFRGGGSDTQYF.

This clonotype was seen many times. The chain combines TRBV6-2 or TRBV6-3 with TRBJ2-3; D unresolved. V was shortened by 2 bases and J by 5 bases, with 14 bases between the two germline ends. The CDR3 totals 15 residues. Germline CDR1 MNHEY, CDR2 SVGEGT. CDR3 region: CASSYMAAMQDTQYF. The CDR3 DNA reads TGTGCCAGCAGTTACATGGCAGCAATGCAAGATACGCAGTATTTT.

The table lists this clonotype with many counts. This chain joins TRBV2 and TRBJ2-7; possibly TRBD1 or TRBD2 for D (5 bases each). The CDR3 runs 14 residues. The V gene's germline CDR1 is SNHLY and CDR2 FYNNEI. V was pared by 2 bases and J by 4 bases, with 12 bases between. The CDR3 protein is CASSEQGTRYEQYF. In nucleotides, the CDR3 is TGTGCCAGCAGTGAACAGGGTACTAGATACGAGCAGTACTTC.

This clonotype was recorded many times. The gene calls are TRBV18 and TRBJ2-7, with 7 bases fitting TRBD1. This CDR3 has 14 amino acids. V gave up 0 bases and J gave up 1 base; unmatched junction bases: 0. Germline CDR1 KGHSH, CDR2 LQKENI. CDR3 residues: CASSPPTGSYEQYF. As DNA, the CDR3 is TGTGCCAGCTCACCACCGACAGGGTCCTACGAGCAGTACTTC. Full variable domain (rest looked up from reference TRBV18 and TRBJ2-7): NAGVMQNPRHLVRRRGQEARLRCSPMKGHSHVYWYRQLPEEGLKFMVYLQKENIIDESGMPKERFSAEFPKEGPSILRIQQVVRGDSAAYFCASSPPTGSYEQYFGPGTRLTVT.

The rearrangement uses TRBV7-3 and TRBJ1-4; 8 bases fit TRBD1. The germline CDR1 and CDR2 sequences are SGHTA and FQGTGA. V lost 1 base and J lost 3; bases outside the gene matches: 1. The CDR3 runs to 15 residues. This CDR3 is CASSLRTGPNEKLFF. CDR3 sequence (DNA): TGTGCCAGCAGCTTAAGGACAGGGCCTAATGAAAAACTGTTTTTT.

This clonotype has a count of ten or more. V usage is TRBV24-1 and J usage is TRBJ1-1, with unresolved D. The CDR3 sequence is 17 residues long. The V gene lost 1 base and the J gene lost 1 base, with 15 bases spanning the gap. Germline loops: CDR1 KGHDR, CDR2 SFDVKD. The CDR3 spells CATSDFPRPGRNTEAFF. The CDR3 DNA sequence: TGTGCCACCAGTGATTTCCCTAGACCCGGGAGGAACACTGAAGCTTTCTTT.

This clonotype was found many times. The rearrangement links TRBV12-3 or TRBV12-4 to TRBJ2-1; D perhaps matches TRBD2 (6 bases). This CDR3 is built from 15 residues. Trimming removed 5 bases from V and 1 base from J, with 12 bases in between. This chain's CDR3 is CASSSRDFSYNEQFF. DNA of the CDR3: TGTGCCAGCAGTAGCCGGGACTTTTCCTACAATGAGCAGTTCTTC.

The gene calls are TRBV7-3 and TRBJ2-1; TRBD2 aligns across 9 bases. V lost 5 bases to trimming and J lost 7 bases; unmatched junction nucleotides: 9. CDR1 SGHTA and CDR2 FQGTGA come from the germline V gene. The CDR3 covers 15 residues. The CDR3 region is CASSPPGLAENEQFF. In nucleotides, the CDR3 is TGTGCCAGCAGCCCACCGGGACTAGCCGAAAATGAGCAGTTCTTC.

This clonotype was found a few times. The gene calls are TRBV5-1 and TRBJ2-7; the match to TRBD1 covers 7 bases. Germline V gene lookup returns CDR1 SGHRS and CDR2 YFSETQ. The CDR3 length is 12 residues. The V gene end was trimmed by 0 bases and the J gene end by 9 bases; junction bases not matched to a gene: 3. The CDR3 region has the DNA TGCGCCAGCAGCTTGGACCAGGGGGTGCAGTACTTC. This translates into CASSLDQGVQYF.

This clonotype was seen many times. The CDR3 loop reads CASSSVYGEQYF. CDR3 sequence (DNA): TGTGCCAGCAGTTCGGTGTACGGCGAGCAGTACTTC. The chain has TRBV12-3 or TRBV12-4 and TRBJ2-7; D is unclear. Trimming removed 4 bases at V and 6 bases at J, with 10 bases between. The CDR3 spans 12 residues.

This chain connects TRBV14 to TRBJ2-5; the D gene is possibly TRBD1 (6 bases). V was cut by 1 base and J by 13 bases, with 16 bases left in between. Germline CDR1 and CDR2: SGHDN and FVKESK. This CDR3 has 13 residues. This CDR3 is CASSQVGQGQLYF. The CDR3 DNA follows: TGTGCCAGCAGCCAAGTGGGGCAGGGGCAACTGTACTTC.

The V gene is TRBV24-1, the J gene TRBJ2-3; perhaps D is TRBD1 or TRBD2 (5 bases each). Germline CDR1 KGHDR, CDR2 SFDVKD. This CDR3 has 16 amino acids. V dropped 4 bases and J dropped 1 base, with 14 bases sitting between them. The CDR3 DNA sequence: TGTGCCACCAGTGACCCCGGGACGGTCGGCACAGATACGCAGTATTTT. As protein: CATSDPGTVGTDTQYF.

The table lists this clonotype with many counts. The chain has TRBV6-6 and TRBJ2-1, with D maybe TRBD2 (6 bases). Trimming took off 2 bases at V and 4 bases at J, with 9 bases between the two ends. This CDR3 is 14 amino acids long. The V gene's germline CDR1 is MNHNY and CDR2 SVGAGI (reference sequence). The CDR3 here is CASSYREEYNEQFF. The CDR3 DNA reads TGTGCCAGCAGTTACAGGGAGGAATACAATGAGCAGTTCTTC.

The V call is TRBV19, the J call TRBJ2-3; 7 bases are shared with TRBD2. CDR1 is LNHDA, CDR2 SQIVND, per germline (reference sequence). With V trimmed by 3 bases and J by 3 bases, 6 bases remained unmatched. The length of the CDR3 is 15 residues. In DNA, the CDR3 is TGTGCCAGTAGTATTGCTAGCGGACCTACAGATACGCAGTATTTT. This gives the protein CASSIASGPTDTQYF.

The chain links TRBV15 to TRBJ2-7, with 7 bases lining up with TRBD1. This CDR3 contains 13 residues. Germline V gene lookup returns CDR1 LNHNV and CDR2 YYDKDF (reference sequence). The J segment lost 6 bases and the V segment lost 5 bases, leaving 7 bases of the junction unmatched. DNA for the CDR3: TGTGCCACCAGCGAAACACGGGACAGCGAGCAGTACTTC. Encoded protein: CATSETRDSEQYF.

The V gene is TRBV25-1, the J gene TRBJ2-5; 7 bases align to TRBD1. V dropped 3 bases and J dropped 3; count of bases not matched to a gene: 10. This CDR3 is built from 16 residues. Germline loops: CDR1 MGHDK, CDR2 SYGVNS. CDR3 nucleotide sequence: TGTGCCAGCAGTGACCAGGAAGGGACAGTCGAAGAGACCCAGTACTTC. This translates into CASSDQEGTVEETQYF.

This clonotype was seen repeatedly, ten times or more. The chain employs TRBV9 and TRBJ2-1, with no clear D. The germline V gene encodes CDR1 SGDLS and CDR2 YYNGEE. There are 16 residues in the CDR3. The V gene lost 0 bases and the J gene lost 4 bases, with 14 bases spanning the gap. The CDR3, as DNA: TGTGCCAGCAGCGTAGGAAGGGTGGGATCTTACAATGAGCAGTTCTTC. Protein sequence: CASSVGRVGSYNEQFF.

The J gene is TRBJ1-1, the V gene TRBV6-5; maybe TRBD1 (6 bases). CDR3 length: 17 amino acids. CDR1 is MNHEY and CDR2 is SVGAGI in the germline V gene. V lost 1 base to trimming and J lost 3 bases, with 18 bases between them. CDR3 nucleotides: TGTGCCAGCAGTTACTTCCCGACAGGCGCCCCCGACACTGAAGCTTTCTTT. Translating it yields CASSYFPTGAPDTEAFF.

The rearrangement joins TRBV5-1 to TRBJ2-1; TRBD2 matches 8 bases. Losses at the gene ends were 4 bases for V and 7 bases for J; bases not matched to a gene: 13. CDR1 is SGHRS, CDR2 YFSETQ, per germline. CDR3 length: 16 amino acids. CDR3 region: CASSLNLAGLANEQFF. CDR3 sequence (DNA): TGCGCCAGCAGCCTCAACTTAGCGGGATTAGCAAATGAGCAGTTCTTC.

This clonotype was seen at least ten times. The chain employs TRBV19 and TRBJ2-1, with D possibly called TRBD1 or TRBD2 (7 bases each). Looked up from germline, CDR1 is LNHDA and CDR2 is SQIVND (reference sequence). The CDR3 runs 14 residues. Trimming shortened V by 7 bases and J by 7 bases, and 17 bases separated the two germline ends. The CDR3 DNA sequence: TGTGCCAGTACCAGGGGGGGGCGAGGGAATGAGCAGTTCTTC. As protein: CASTRGGRGNEQFF.

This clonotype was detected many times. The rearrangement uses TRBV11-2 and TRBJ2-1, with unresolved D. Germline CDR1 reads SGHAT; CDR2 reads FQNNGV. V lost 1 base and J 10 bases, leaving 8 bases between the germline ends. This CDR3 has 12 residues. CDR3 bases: TGTGCCAGCAGCTTAGGCCCGGTAGAGCAGTTCTTC. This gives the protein CASSLGPVEQFF. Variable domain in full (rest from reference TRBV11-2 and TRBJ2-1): EAGVAQSPRYKIIEKRQSVAFWCNPISGHATLYWYQQILGQGPKLLIQFQNNGVVDDSQLPKDRFSAERLKGVDSTLKIQPAKLEDSAVYLCASSLGPVEQFFGPGTRLTVL.

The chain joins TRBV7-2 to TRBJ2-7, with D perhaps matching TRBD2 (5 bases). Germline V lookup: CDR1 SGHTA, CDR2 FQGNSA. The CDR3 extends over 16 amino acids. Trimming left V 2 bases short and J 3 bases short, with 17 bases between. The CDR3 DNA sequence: TGTGCCAGCAGCTTAAAAGCCCCTAGCCGATACTACGAGCAGTACTTC. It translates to CASSLKAPSRYYEQYF.

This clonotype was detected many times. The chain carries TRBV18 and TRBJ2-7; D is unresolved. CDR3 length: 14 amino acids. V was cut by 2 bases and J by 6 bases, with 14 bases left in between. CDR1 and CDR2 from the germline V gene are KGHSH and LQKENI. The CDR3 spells CASSPTAGPLEQYF. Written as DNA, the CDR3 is TGTGCCAGCTCACCAACGGCAGGTCCCCTCGAGCAGTACTTC.

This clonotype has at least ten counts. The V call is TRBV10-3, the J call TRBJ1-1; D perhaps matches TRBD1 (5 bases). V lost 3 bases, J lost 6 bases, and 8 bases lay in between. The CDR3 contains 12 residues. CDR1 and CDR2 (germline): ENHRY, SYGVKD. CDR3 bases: TGTGCCATCAGTGACGGGGGACCTGAAGCTTTCTTT. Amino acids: CAISDGGPEAFF.

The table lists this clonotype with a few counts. The CDR3 DNA is TGTGCCAGCAGCCAAGATCACCGATTTGGCTACCCTACACCGGGGGAGCTGTTTTTT. It encodes CASSQDHRFGYPTPGELFF. The chain recombines TRBV3-1 with TRBJ2-2; D is unclear. V shed 0 bases and J shed 8 bases, with 25 bases lying between them. The CDR3 runs to 19 residues. Looked up from germline, CDR1 is LGHDT and CDR2 is YNNKEL (reference sequence).

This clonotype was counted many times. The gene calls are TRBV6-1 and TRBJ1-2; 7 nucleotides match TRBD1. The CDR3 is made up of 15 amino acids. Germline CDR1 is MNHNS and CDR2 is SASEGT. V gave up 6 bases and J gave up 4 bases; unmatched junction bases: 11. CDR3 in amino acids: CASRKWDSELYGYTF. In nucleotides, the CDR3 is TGTGCCAGCAGAAAATGGGACAGCGAACTCTATGGCTACACCTTC.